Listed below are T cell receptor beta chains from one sample, sequenced in a study of blood T cells in healthy people across ages. One entry per CDR3 protein, called by TCRdb with MiXCR from the 5' RACE reads. This table holds about 930,000 distinct CDR3 sequences, 29% found once. The same data also contributed to another study, on T cells of mothers and their children.

Specimen: blood. The receptors were sampled from a woman between 40 and 55 years old in good health. Both conserved end residues are part of each CDR3. The order of the fields is J gene, clone size, V gene, CDR3 protein. Not all rows give a size; the values are once, few, many and, for expanded clones, a class.

>TRBJ1-2|.|TRBV25-1
CASSGGQGFANYGYTF
>TRBJ2-5|few|TRBV7-9
CASSSTSGGAVRETQYF
>TRBJ2-1|.|TRBV10-2
CASSLDGGANEQFF
>TRBJ2-3|.|TRBV5-1
CASSTRGSSTDTQYF
>TRBJ1-5|.|TRBV9
CASSAGTANQPQHF
>TRBJ2-2|.|TRBV5-1
CASSLATLNTGELFF
>TRBJ1-1|few|TRBV28
CASSSPTPRRNMNTEAFF
>TRBJ2-7|many|TRBV20-1
CSARRSSSYEQYF
>TRBJ1-2|many|TRBV6-6
CASSYERTGPLTYGYTF
>TRBJ2-5|many|TRBV4-1
CASSQGVGGAPETQYF
>TRBJ2-1|many|TRBV12-3/TRBV12-4
CASSDRDWNNEQFF
>TRBJ2-5|once|TRBV30
CAWSVWTAQKETQYF
>TRBJ1-5|.|TRBV7-8
CASSLGTGASNQPQHF
>TRBJ1-2|few|TRBV30
CAWILTSGFNYGYTF
>TRBJ1-1|.|TRBV7-2
CASSTRITEAFF
>TRBJ2-2|few|TRBV25-1
CASSESRGANTGELFF
>TRBJ2-7|many|TRBV5-1
CASSLATGTYEQYF
>TRBJ2-3|few|TRBV5-1
CASSHLRGGSTDTQYF
>TRBJ2-7|many|TRBV28
CASSVPRRGTSYEQYF